This record covers a single T cell receptor beta chain. No antigen is known for it. TCRdb's copy holds only in-frame clones and misses some; the assay was immunoSEQ multiplex PCR. Among over 150,000 clones listed, 85% were seen once. These data are taken from a study of cytomegalovirus exposure and HLA in healthy donors. V shed 4 bases and J 3 bases; nucleotides not matched to a gene: 10. The CDR3 runs to 16 residues. Study results and caveats: The study flagged some 170 TCR beta chains as cytomegalovirus-associated. Rarity marked most TCR sequences, yet some public TCRs occurred in many donors.

The sequenced sample was PBMCs. This sequence originates from a man aged 18 to 29 in good health and CMV-seropositive. V usage is TRBV23-1 and J usage is TRBJ2-3; 7 bases map to TRBD1. TRBV23-1 is identified as an open reading frame with a role that is uncertain. As DNA, the CDR3 is TGCGCCAGCAGTCTAAGGGACAGTCAGCAGACAGATACGCAGTATTTT. Protein sequence: CASSLRDSQQTDTQYF.